These T cell receptor beta chains were read from a single sample in a study of identifying expanded T cells in peripheral blood. Some clones are missing from TCRdb's copy, which holds only in-frame ones; the method was immunoSEQ multiplex PCR. The table records under 95,000 clones, 70% to 90% of them present only once. The sequencing input was blood. The source is a person aged 18-70 years in good health. Both conserved end residues are part of each CDR3. Fields, in order: D gene, clone size, V gene, J gene, CDR3 protein, CDR3 DNA. The D gene is left open where the match is weak. Size tells how often a clone was seen (once, few, many) or the class of an expanded clone, and some rows leave it out.

D gene: .; clone size: .; V gene: TRBV7-6; J gene: TRBJ2-3; CDR3 protein: CASSLGGGTGRDTQYF; CDR3 DNA: TGTGCCAGCAGCTTAGGGGGTGGAACGGGCCGGGATACGCAGTATTTT
D gene: TRBD1; clone size: .; V gene: TRBV30; J gene: TRBJ2-1; CDR3 protein: CAWSTSGTGSYNEQFF; CDR3 DNA: TGTGCCTGGAGTACTTCCGGGACAGGGTCCTACAATGAGCAGTTCTTC
D gene: TRBD1; clone size: .; V gene: TRBV9; J gene: TRBJ2-1; CDR3 protein: CASSVEPQGAGNEQFF; CDR3 DNA: TGTGCCAGCAGCGTAGAGCCCCAGGGGGCGGGCAATGAGCAGTTCTTC
D gene: TRBD2; clone size: .; V gene: TRBV9; J gene: TRBJ2-3; CDR3 protein: CASSAGGGSTDTQYF; CDR3 DNA: TGTGCCAGCAGCGCTGGGGGAGGGAGCACAGATACGCAGTATTTT
D gene: TRBD2; clone size: .; V gene: TRBV11-3; J gene: TRBJ2-3; CDR3 protein: CASSNGGRRGDTQYF; CDR3 DNA: TGTGCCAGCAGCAACGGCGGGAGGCGGGGAGATACGCAGTATTTT
D gene: TRBD2; clone size: .; V gene: TRBV7-6; J gene: TRBJ2-5; CDR3 protein: CASSDSARGGFQETQYF; CDR3 DNA: TGTGCCAGCAGCGACTCGGCGCGGGGGGGCTTTCAAGAGACCCAGTACTTC
D gene: .; clone size: .; V gene: TRBV28; J gene: TRBJ1-4; CDR3 protein: CASSRSTNEKLFF; CDR3 DNA: TGTGCCAGCAGCAGATCAACTAATGAAAAACTGTTTTTT
D gene: .; clone size: .; V gene: TRBV19; J gene: TRBJ1-2; CDR3 protein: CASRLAGGLYGYTF; CDR3 DNA: TGTGCCAGTCGACTTGCAGGCGGCTTGTATGGCTACACCTTC
D gene: .; clone size: .; V gene: TRBV9; J gene: TRBJ2-2; CDR3 protein: CASSVGGAGTGELFF; CDR3 DNA: TGTGCCAGCAGCGTAGGGGGGGCAGGCACCGGGGAGCTGTTTTTT
D gene: .; clone size: once; V gene: TRBV28; J gene: TRBJ1-4; CDR3 protein: CASSPTGSMKEKLFF; CDR3 DNA: TGTGCCAGCTCCCCTACAGGTTCAATGAAGGAAAAACTGTTTTTT
D gene: .; clone size: .; V gene: TRBV2; J gene: TRBJ2-1; CDR3 protein: CASSESVVNEQFF; CDR3 DNA: TGTGCCAGCAGTGAAAGCGTCGTGAATGAGCAGTTCTTC
D gene: TRBD2; clone size: .; V gene: TRBV6-1; J gene: TRBJ2-7; CDR3 protein: CASSEAGLGVSEQYF; CDR3 DNA: TGTGCCAGCAGTGAAGCCGGACTAGGCGTTTCAGAGCAGTACTTC
D gene: TRBD2; clone size: .; V gene: TRBV7-9; J gene: TRBJ2-7; CDR3 protein: CASSLGYDGSGDYEQYF; CDR3 DNA: TGTGCCAGCAGCTTAGGTTATGATGGTAGCGGGGACTACGAGCAGTACTTC
D gene: .; clone size: .; V gene: TRBV11-2; J gene: TRBJ2-7; CDR3 protein: CASSKTNEQYF; CDR3 DNA: TGTGCCAGCAGCAAAACGAACGAGCAGTACTTC
D gene: .; clone size: few; V gene: TRBV18; J gene: TRBJ2-1; CDR3 protein: CASSATGDQTYNEQFF; CDR3 DNA: TGTGCCAGCTCAGCGACCGGGGACCAGACCTACAATGAGCAGTTCTTC
D gene: .; clone size: .; V gene: TRBV7-2; J gene: TRBJ2-3; CDR3 protein: CASSATVSTDTQYF; CDR3 DNA: TGTGCCAGCAGCGCCACAGTTAGCACAGATACGCAGTATTTT
D gene: .; clone size: .; V gene: TRBV5-1; J gene: TRBJ1-2; CDR3 protein: CASSLGTRGYTF; CDR3 DNA: TGCGCCAGCAGCTTGGGGACAAGAGGCTACACCTTC
D gene: .; clone size: .; V gene: TRBV5-4; J gene: TRBJ2-7; CDR3 protein: CASSPTSSEQYF; CDR3 DNA: TGTGCCAGCAGCCCTACTAGCTCCGAGCAGTACTTC
D gene: TRBD1; clone size: .; V gene: TRBV6-5; J gene: TRBJ1-2; CDR3 protein: CASSWGTGYGYTF; CDR3 DNA: TGTGCCAGCAGTTGGGGGACAGGGTATGGCTACACCTTC
D gene: TRBD1; clone size: .; V gene: TRBV5-4; J gene: TRBJ1-2; CDR3 protein: CASSLDRVISYTF; CDR3 DNA: TGTGCCAGCAGCCTCGACAGGGTAATATCCTACACCTTC
D gene: .; clone size: .; V gene: TRBV5-1; J gene: TRBJ2-2; CDR3 protein: CASSSNPGGGGELFF; CDR3 DNA: TGCGCCAGCAGCTCTAACCCCGGGGGTGGCGGGGAGCTGTTTTTT
D gene: .; clone size: few; V gene: TRBV6-6; J gene: TRBJ2-3; CDR3 protein: CASSWDSTDTQYF; CDR3 DNA: TGTGCCAGCAGTTGGGACAGCACAGATACGCAGTATTTT
D gene: .; clone size: .; V gene: TRBV19; J gene: TRBJ2-7; CDR3 protein: CASSIGSRYEQYF; CDR3 DNA: TGTGCCAGCTCGATCGGGTCTCGTTACGAGCAGTACTTC
D gene: TRBD1; clone size: .; V gene: TRBV10-3; J gene: TRBJ1-2; CDR3 protein: CAISESGTGVDGYTF; CDR3 DNA: TGTGCCATCAGTGAGTCGGGGACAGGAGTAGATGGCTACACCTTC
D gene: TRBD2; clone size: .; V gene: TRBV29-1; J gene: TRBJ2-7; CDR3 protein: CSVLAGGPPLGQYF; CDR3 DNA: TGCAGCGTCCTAGCGGGGGGGCCACCCCTCGGGCAGTACTTC
D gene: TRBD2; clone size: .; V gene: TRBV29-1; J gene: TRBJ2-7; CDR3 protein: CSVDVPGGEQYF; CDR3 DNA: TGCAGCGTTGATGTCCCCGGGGGGGAGCAGTACTTC
D gene: .; clone size: .; V gene: TRBV28; J gene: TRBJ2-7; CDR3 protein: CASSAHHEQYF; CDR3 DNA: TGTGCCAGCAGTGCACACCACGAGCAGTACTTC
D gene: .; clone size: .; V gene: TRBV7-3; J gene: TRBJ2-3; CDR3 protein: CASSLRPADTQYF; CDR3 DNA: TGTGCCAGCAGCTTAAGGCCAGCGGATACGCAGTATTTT
D gene: .; clone size: .; V gene: TRBV11-3; J gene: TRBJ2-3; CDR3 protein: CASSLGGRDTDTQYF; CDR3 DNA: TGTGCCAGCAGCTTAGGGGGACGGGACACAGATACGCAGTATTTT
D gene: .; clone size: .; V gene: TRBV2; J gene: TRBJ1-5; CDR3 protein: CASKEGLSKGPQHF; CDR3 DNA: TGTGCCAGCAAGGAGGGATTAAGTAAGGGGCCCCAGCATTTT
D gene: TRBD1; clone size: once; V gene: TRBV7-2; J gene: TRBJ1-1; CDR3 protein: CASSLGDRGTEAFF; CDR3 DNA: TGTGCCAGCAGCTTAGGGGACAGGGGCACTGAAGCTTTCTTT
D gene: TRBD1; clone size: .; V gene: TRBV7-9; J gene: TRBJ1-1; CDR3 protein: CASSIEPGQGQNTEAFF; CDR3 DNA: TGTGCCAGCAGCATTGAGCCGGGACAGGGGCAGAACACTGAAGCTTTCTTT
D gene: TRBD1; clone size: once; V gene: TRBV6-5; J gene: TRBJ1-1; CDR3 protein: CASSYRGQLNTEAFF; CDR3 DNA: TGTGCCAGCAGTTACCGGGGACAGTTGAACACTGAAGCTTTCTTT
D gene: .; clone size: .; V gene: TRBV2; J gene: TRBJ2-3; CDR3 protein: CARRSRDTDTQYF; CDR3 DNA: TGTGCCAGGAGGAGTCGGGACACAGATACGCAGTATTTT
D gene: .; clone size: .; V gene: TRBV6-1; J gene: TRBJ1-2; CDR3 protein: CASSLYGAGDGYTF; CDR3 DNA: TGTGCCAGCTCATTGTACGGCGCTGGGGATGGCTACACCTTC
D gene: .; clone size: .; V gene: TRBV6-1; J gene: TRBJ2-3; CDR3 protein: CASSERGGGSTDTQYF; CDR3 DNA: TGTGCCAGCAGTGAAAGGGGCGGCGGGAGCACAGATACGCAGTATTTT
D gene: TRBD1; clone size: .; V gene: TRBV9; J gene: TRBJ2-3; CDR3 protein: CASSVGQDVDTQYF; CDR3 DNA: TGTGCCAGCAGCGTGGGACAGGATGTAGATACGCAGTATTTT
D gene: TRBD2; clone size: .; V gene: TRBV11-2; J gene: TRBJ2-5; CDR3 protein: CASSLFVGGLQETQYF; CDR3 DNA: TGTGCCAGCAGCTTATTCGTGGGAGGGCTCCAAGAGACCCAGTACTTC
D gene: .; clone size: .; V gene: TRBV4-3; J gene: TRBJ2-1; CDR3 protein: CASSRGSLNEQFF; CDR3 DNA: TGCGCCAGCAGCCGAGGGTCGTTAAATGAGCAGTTCTTC
D gene: TRBD2; clone size: .; V gene: TRBV27; J gene: TRBJ2-7; CDR3 protein: CASSLLAGTSGSYEQYF; CDR3 DNA: TGTGCCAGCAGTTTACTCGCCGGGACTAGCGGATCCTACGAGCAGTACTTC
D gene: .; clone size: .; V gene: TRBV7-2; J gene: TRBJ2-1; CDR3 protein: CASSLSGPNEQFF; CDR3 DNA: TGTGCCAGCAGCTTGTCGGGACCTAATGAGCAGTTCTTC
D gene: .; clone size: .; V gene: TRBV7-2; J gene: TRBJ2-3; CDR3 protein: CASSLRDTQYF; CDR3 DNA: TGTGCCAGCAGCTTACGGGATACGCAGTATTTT
D gene: .; clone size: .; V gene: TRBV4-3; J gene: TRBJ2-1; CDR3 protein: CASSQDGTWNEQFF; CDR3 DNA: TGCGCCAGCAGCCAAGATGGGACTTGGAATGAGCAGTTCTTC
D gene: .; clone size: .; V gene: TRBV18; J gene: TRBJ2-5; CDR3 protein: CASSPNAQETQYF; CDR3 DNA: TGTGCCAGCTCACCGAATGCCCAAGAGACCCAGTACTTC
D gene: .; clone size: .; V gene: TRBV29-1; J gene: TRBJ1-2; CDR3 protein: CSVSGIQGLNYGYTF; CDR3 DNA: TGCAGCGTCTCTGGAATACAGGGATTAAACTATGGCTACACCTTC
D gene: TRBD1; clone size: .; V gene: TRBV11-2; J gene: TRBJ1-4; CDR3 protein: CASSARYGTANEKLFF; CDR3 DNA: TGTGCCAGCAGCGCAAGATACGGGACAGCTAATGAAAAACTGTTTTTT
D gene: TRBD2; clone size: .; V gene: TRBV28; J gene: TRBJ2-1; CDR3 protein: CASSPLPSGRRNEQFF; CDR3 DNA: TGTGCCAGCAGCCCCCTCCCTAGCGGGAGAAGAAATGAGCAGTTCTTC
D gene: .; clone size: .; V gene: TRBV5-1; J gene: TRBJ2-7; CDR3 protein: CASSIEQGYEQYF; CDR3 DNA: TGCGCCAGCAGTATAGAACAGGGCTACGAGCAGTACTTC
D gene: TRBD2; clone size: .; V gene: TRBV4-3; J gene: TRBJ2-3; CDR3 protein: CASSQDPGGSTDTQYF; CDR3 DNA: TGCGCCAGCAGCCAAGATCCGGGAGGGAGCACAGATACGCAGTATTTT
D gene: .; clone size: .; V gene: TRBV29-1; J gene: TRBJ1-1; CDR3 protein: CSVEGTRWGGSEAFF; CDR3 DNA: TGCAGCGTGGAAGGGACACGATGGGGTGGGTCTGAAGCTTTCTTT
D gene: .; clone size: .; V gene: TRBV28; J gene: TRBJ1-5; CDR3 protein: CASSSNQEFGQPQHF; CDR3 DNA: TGTGCCAGCAGTTCTAATCAGGAGTTCGGGCAGCCCCAGCATTTT
D gene: TRBD1; clone size: .; V gene: TRBV6-1; J gene: TRBJ2-5; CDR3 protein: CASSEGTGQETQYF; CDR3 DNA: TGTGCCAGCAGTGAAGGGACAGGACAAGAGACCCAGTACTTC
D gene: .; clone size: .; V gene: TRBV25-1; J gene: TRBJ2-1; CDR3 protein: CASSGRNYNEQFF; CDR3 DNA: TGTGCCAGCAGTGGACGGAACTACAATGAGCAGTTCTTC
D gene: .; clone size: .; V gene: TRBV14; J gene: TRBJ2-2; CDR3 protein: CASSQDEGHTGELFF; CDR3 DNA: TGTGCCAGCAGCCAAGATGAAGGGCACACCGGGGAGCTGTTTTTT
D gene: .; clone size: .; V gene: TRBV6-6; J gene: TRBJ2-5; CDR3 protein: CASTDRETQYF; CDR3 DNA: TGTGCCAGCACCGACAGGGAGACCCAGTACTTC
D gene: .; clone size: .; V gene: TRBV29-1; J gene: TRBJ1-3; CDR3 protein: CSVARDLGNTIYF; CDR3 DNA: TGCAGCGTTGCGCGCGATTTAGGAAACACCATATATTTT
D gene: TRBD1; clone size: .; V gene: TRBV7-6; J gene: TRBJ2-2; CDR3 protein: CASSLATGTGATGELFF; CDR3 DNA: TGTGCCAGCAGCTTAGCGACCGGGACAGGGGCCACCGGGGAGCTGTTTTTT
D gene: TRBD1; clone size: .; V gene: TRBV6-5; J gene: TRBJ2-7; CDR3 protein: CASIGQVVYEQYF; CDR3 DNA: TGTGCCAGCATTGGACAGGTTGTGTACGAGCAGTACTTC
D gene: TRBD1; clone size: .; V gene: TRBV6-6; J gene: TRBJ2-1; CDR3 protein: CASRPDRGTYNEQFF; CDR3 DNA: TGTGCCAGCAGACCGGACAGGGGGACCTACAATGAGCAGTTCTTC